Shown below are 16 T cell receptor beta chains from a single sample sequenced in a study of sequential checkpoint blockade in melanoma. Measured with immunoSEQ multiplex PCR; TCRdb has only the in-frame clones, and not every one. The data show some 17,000 clones, over 70% seen once. Treatment of the sample: randomized to nivolumab then ipilimumab (arm A) or the reverse (arm B). The input for sequencing was CD8+ T cells sorted from blood (inferred from file names), taken from a patient given nivolumab and ipilimumab in sequence. The receptor set was obtained from a human donor with melanoma.

This chain joins TRBV13 and TRBJ2-7, with 10 bases lining up with TRBD2. J lost 0 bases, V lost 5 bases, and 4 bases had no gene match. Germline V gene sequence: CDR1 PRHDT, CDR2 FYEKMQ (reference sequence). The length of the CDR3 is 15 residues. The CDR3 protein is CASSGTSASSYEQYF. CDR3 nucleotide sequence: TGTGCCAGCAGCGGGACTAGCGCAAGCTCCTACGAGCAGTACTTC.

This clone was found a few times. CDR3 sequence (DNA): TGTGCCAGCAGCTGGGCGGTGGAGGGAAAACTGTTTTTT. Translated: CASSWAVEGKLFF. The V call is TRBV7-9, the J call TRBJ1-4; D gene unclear. The CDR3 sequence is 13 residues long. Per germline, CDR1 SEHNR and CDR2 FQNEAQ (reference sequence). With 4 bases removed from V and 10 bases from J, the gap between germline ends came to 13 bases. The full variable domain, in which reference TRBV7-9 and TRBJ1-4 provide the parts outside the CDR3, is DTGVSQNPRHKITKRGQNVTFRCDPISEHNRLYWYRQTLGQGPEFLTYFQNEAQLEKSRLLSDRFSAERPKGSFSTLEIQRTEQGDSAMYLCASSWAVEGKLFFGSGTQLSVL.

The genes are TRBV5-1 and TRBJ1-5; possible D gene TRBD1, 6 bases. In germline, CDR1 is SGHRS, CDR2 YFSETQ. The V gene lost 2 bases and the J gene lost 6 bases, with 12 bases spanning the gap. This CDR3 spans 14 amino acids. The CDR3, as DNA: TGCGCCAGCAGCTTCAGGGGTTCAAGTCAGCCCCAGCATTTT. It yields the protein CASSFRGSSQPQHF.

The chain couples TRBV11-2 to TRBJ1-1; D remains unclear. Germline V gene sequence: CDR1 SGHAT, CDR2 FQNNGV. V was trimmed by 0 bases and J by 0 bases, leaving 2 bases between them. The CDR3 sequence is 13 residues long. This chain's CDR3 is CASSLDVNTEAFF. CDR3 DNA: TGTGCCAGCAGCTTAGACGTGAACACTGAAGCTTTCTTT.

V gene TRBV27 combines with J gene TRBJ1-2, with a possible D match to TRBD1 (5 bases). The ends were cut back, 4 bases at V and 3 bases at J, with 9 bases in the middle. The germline V gene has CDR1 MNHEY and CDR2 SMNVEV (reference sequence). This CDR3 is 13 amino acids long. The CDR3 loop is CASSSTGDYGYTF. CDR3 DNA sequence: TGTGCCAGCAGTTCGACGGGGGACTATGGCTACACCTTC.

The gene calls are TRBV7-6 and TRBJ2-1; 16 bases line up with TRBD2. Trimming cost V 3 bases and J 4 bases; bases outside gene matches: 6. Germline V gives CDR1 SGHVS, CDR2 FNYEAQ. The CDR3 extends over 18 amino acids. Here the CDR3 reads CASSFGTSGGAGYNEQFF. The CDR3 DNA sequence: TGTGCCAGCAGCTTCGGGACTAGCGGGGGGGCGGGTTACAATGAGCAGTTCTTC.

The V call is TRBV27, the J call TRBJ1-2; D is perhaps TRBD1 (5 bases). Germline loops: CDR1 MNHEY, CDR2 SMNVEV (reference sequence). V gave up 3 bases and J gave up 6 bases, with 17 bases separating them. This CDR3 is 15 amino acids long. DNA for the CDR3: TGTGCCAGCAGTTTGGTCAGGGAGGGACTGGATGGCTACACCTTC. It encodes CASSLVREGLDGYTF.

This rearrangement joins TRBV11-2 to TRBJ2-7; D uncertain. The germline V gene has CDR1 SGHAT and CDR2 FQNNGV. This CDR3 is 13 amino acids long. V was clipped by 5 bases and J by 4 bases, with 12 bases between them. DNA of the CDR3: TGTGCCAGCAGCGAAGAGGCTTTATACGAGCAGTACTTC. Protein product: CASSEEALYEQYF.

This chain joins TRBV10-1 and TRBJ1-1; D is possibly TRBD1 (6 bases). This CDR3 is 13 amino acids long. CDR1 is WNHNN, CDR2 SYGVQD, per germline (reference sequence). Trimming took off 6 bases at V and 7 bases at J, with 15 bases between the two ends. CDR3 loop: CASSPGQFREAFF. The CDR3 nucleotides are TGCGCCAGCAGCCCCGGACAGTTCCGTGAAGCTTTCTTT.

This chain joins TRBV27 and TRBJ1-5; 7 nucleotides line up with TRBD1. This CDR3 has 16 residues. Germline CDR1 reads MNHEY; CDR2 reads SMNVEV (reference sequence). V gave up 5 bases and J gave up 1 base; unmatched junction bases: 8. CDR3 protein: CASSPLTGYSNQPQHF. Here the CDR3 DNA reads TGTGCCAGCAGTCCCCTGACAGGGTACAGCAATCAGCCCCAGCATTTT.

This chain links TRBV27 with TRBJ2-7; 7 bases align to TRBD2. V shed 4 bases and J 6 bases; nucleotides not matched to a gene: 9. The CDR3 is 14 amino acids. Germline CDR1 and CDR2: MNHEY and SMNVEV (reference sequence). This CDR3 is CASSWGGPDSEQYF. The CDR3 DNA reads TGTGCCAGCAGTTGGGGAGGGCCCGACAGCGAGCAGTACTTC.

This clone was picked up a small number of times. CDR3 nucleotide sequence: TGTGCCAGCAGTGTATCCCTAGCGGGCTACGAGCAGTACTTC. Protein sequence: CASSVSLAGYEQYF. The chain is built from TRBV2 and TRBJ2-7, with 8 bases lining up with TRBD2. This CDR3 comprises 14 residues. The J segment lost 3 bases and the V segment lost 4 bases, leaving 5 bases of the junction unmatched. Looked up from germline, CDR1 is SNHLY and CDR2 is FYNNEI.

This clone showed up just a few times. This rearrangement joins TRBV7-9 to TRBJ2-7; D is unresolved. Trimming removed 2 bases from V and 3 bases from J, with 11 bases in between. This CDR3 comprises 14 residues. The germline V gene encodes CDR1 SEHNR and CDR2 FQNEAQ (reference sequence). The CDR3: CASSLSEKDYEQYF. CDR3 coding DNA: TGTGCCAGCAGCTTATCGGAGAAAGACTACGAGCAGTACTTC.

There are a few counts of this clone. The chain employs TRBV4-3 and TRBJ1-3, with TRBD1 matching over 8 bases. Losses at the gene ends were 4 bases for V and 4 bases for J; bases not matched to a gene: 6. Germline assignment: CDR1 LGHNA and CDR2 YSLEER. The CDR3 sequence is 15 residues long. In DNA form, the CDR3 reads TGCGCCAGCAGCCTTGGACAGGGTGGAGGAAACACCATATATTTT. Amino acid sequence: CASSLGQGGGNTIYF.

The V gene is TRBV7-6, the J gene TRBJ2-7; 7 nucleotides align to TRBD1. The J segment lost 2 bases and the V segment lost 3 bases, leaving 4 bases of the junction unmatched. The CDR3 extends over 14 amino acids. Per germline, CDR1 SGHVS and CDR2 FNYEAQ. The CDR3 region has the DNA TGTGCCAGCAGCTTTTGGGACAGACCCTACGAGCAGTACTTC. Its translation is CASSFWDRPYEQYF.

The chain couples TRBV23-1 to TRBJ2-7; D is perhaps TRBD2 (6 bases). TRBV23-1 is identified as an open reading frame with a role that is uncertain. The ends were cut back, 0 bases at V and 4 bases at J, with 10 bases in the middle. This CDR3 is 14 amino acids long. CDR3 sequence: CASSQSEGRYEQYF. DNA for the CDR3: TGCGCCAGCAGTCAATCGGAGGGACGTTACGAGCAGTACTTC.